Below are 6 T cell receptor beta chains sequenced from a single sample in a study of T cell clonality in common variable immunodeficiency. The protocol was immunoSEQ multiplex PCR, while the TCRdb copy is restricted to in-frame clones and leaves out a portion. This sample comprises approximately 81,000 clones, none seen once only. The sample was peripheral blood mononuclear cells. The receptor source for this set is a person between 18 and 75 years old in good health.

There are many counts of this clone. The read comes to an end 3 residues before the CDR3 does, leaving the germline J gene to fill in the end. This chain connects TRBV6-4 to TRBJ2-3, with 7 positions matching TRBD2. CDR3 size: 15 residues. Germline lookup yields CDR1 MRHNA and CDR2 SNTAGT. J lost 0 bases, V lost 3 bases, and 3 bases had no gene match. CDR3 sequence reads: CASSEDSGSTDTQYF. The covered CDR3 bases are TGTGCCAGCAGTGAGGATAGCGGGAGCACAGATACG.

In its sample, this clone was seen many times. The DNA read from the CDR3 is TGTGCCAGCAGCTTAGAGGGACTAGCGGGCACAGATACG. Residues: CASSLEGLAGTDT. In full, the CDR3 reads CASSLEGLAGTDTQYF. J is TRBJ2-3 and V is TRBV13, with TRBD2 matching 11 bases. The read falls 3 residues short of the CDR3 end, and the missing part is taken from the germline J gene. Germline assignment: CDR1 PRHDT and CDR2 FYEKMQ (reference sequence). CDR3 length equals 16 residues. V dropped 1 base and J dropped 1; count of bases not matched to a gene: 1.

At least ten counts were recorded for this clone. The read ends 3 residues early relative to the CDR3; the germline J gene fills the gap. This chain connects TRBV7-3 to TRBJ2-3, with 7 bases identical to TRBD1. The germline gives CDR1 SGHTA, CDR2 FQGTGA. The CDR3 sequence is 16 residues long. V dropped 5 bases and J dropped 0; count of bases not matched to a gene: 8. This CDR3 is CASSHGQAPSTDTQYF. The sequenced CDR3 bases are TGTGCCAGCAGCCATGGACAGGCCCCTAGCACAGATACG.

This clone was counted ten times or more. The read falls 3 residues short of the CDR3 end, and the missing part is taken from the germline J gene. The J gene is TRBJ2-7, the V gene TRBV30; TRBD2 aligns across 14 bases. The ends lost 3 bases at V and 0 bases at J; junction bases unmatched: 13. There are 19 residues in the CDR3. CDR1 GTSNPN and CDR2 SVGIG come from the germline V gene (reference sequence). The CDR3 region is CAWSPIGLAGGIPSYEQYF. The part of the CDR3 DNA that was read is TGTGCCTGGAGCCCAATAGGACTAGCGGGAGGAATCCCCTCCTACGAG. Drawing the rest from reference TRBV30 and TRBJ2-7, the complete variable domain is SQTIHQWPATLVQPVGSPLSLECTVEGTSNPNLYWYRQAAGRGLQLLFYSVGIGQISSEVPQNLSASRPQDRQFILSSKKLLLSDSGFYLCAWSPIGLAGGIPSYEQYFGPGTRLTVT.

This clone has ten or more counts. The read finishes 3 residues shy of the CDR3 end, and the germline J gene is used to complete it. The rearrangement links TRBV6-2 or TRBV6-3 to TRBJ2-3, with unresolved D. CDR1 and CDR2 from the germline V gene are MNHEY and SVGEGT. V dropped 6 bases and J dropped 3 bases, with 4 bases sitting between them. The CDR3 sequence is 11 residues long. CDR3: CASRQTDTQYF. Partial CDR3 DNA: TGTGCCAGCAGACAGACAGATACG.

This clone was seen many times. The read gets to within 3 residues of the CDR3 end, and the germline J gene fills in the rest. The rearrangement uses TRBV20-1 and TRBJ2-3, with 8 nucleotides matching TRBD2. Germline CDR1 and CDR2: DFQATT and SNEGSKA (reference sequence). This CDR3 has 14 amino acids. V shed 6 bases, J shed 4 bases, and the junction held 9 bases outside the gene matches. The CDR3 DNA, read in part, is TGCAGTGCCCAGTCATCAGCGGGAGCAGATACG. The encoded protein is CSAQSSAGADT. The full CDR3 protein reads CSAQSSAGADTQYF.